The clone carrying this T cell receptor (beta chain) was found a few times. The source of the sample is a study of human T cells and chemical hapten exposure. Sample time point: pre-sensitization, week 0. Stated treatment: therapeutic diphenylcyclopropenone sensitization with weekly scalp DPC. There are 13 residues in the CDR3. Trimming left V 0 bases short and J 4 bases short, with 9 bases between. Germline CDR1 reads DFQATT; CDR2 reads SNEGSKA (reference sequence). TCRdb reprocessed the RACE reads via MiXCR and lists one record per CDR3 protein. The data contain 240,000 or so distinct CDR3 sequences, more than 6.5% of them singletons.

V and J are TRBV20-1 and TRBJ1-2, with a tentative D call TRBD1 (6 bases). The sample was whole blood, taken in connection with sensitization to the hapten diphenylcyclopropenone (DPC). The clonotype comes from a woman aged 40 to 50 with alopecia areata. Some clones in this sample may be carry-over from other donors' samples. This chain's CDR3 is CSARDGTPYGYTF. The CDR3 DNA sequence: TGCAGTGCTAGAGACGGGACACCCTATGGCTACACCTTC.